This T cell receptor (beta chain) was sequenced in a study of healthy donors' naive CD4 and CD8 T cells. Notes on the study in general: A reported CD4+/CD8+ bias affected most V and J genes in naive cells.

Starting from approximately 500 ng of total RNA, TCR libraries were made with linear amplification. In the original processing: From 5 or 6 healthy donors, almost 80,000 rearranged TCR alpha transcripts were sequenced. TCRdb re-analysed the reads in MiXCR, keeping a single row per CDR3 protein. In this record, the V and J calls reflect TCRdb's handling and not the investigators' own analysis. Seen here are 180,000 or so distinct CDR3 sequences, about four fifths observed once, and the top ten hold roughly 2.3%. CD4+CD8-CD45RO-CD45RA+ cells were naive CD4+; CD8+CD4-CD45RA+CD27bright cells were naive CD8+. The CDR3 extends over 12 amino acids. Germline lookup yields CDR1 SQVTM and CDR2 ANQGSEA. Remarks on this clonotype: Its cognate antigen is unknown.

The receptor's source is a pool of human donors in good health; the sample pools cells from several healthy donors. The rearrangement links TRBV29-1 to TRBJ2-5; a weak D match, TRBD2 (5 bases). The sample consisted of naive CD4+ and CD8+ T cells sorted from blood, pooled from several donors. CDR3 region: CGGLSDQETQYF. DNA for the CDR3: TGCGGCGGCCTTAGCGATCAAGAGACCCAGTACTTC.